This entry features one T cell receptor (beta chain) sequence. Its antigen is currently unknown. CDR1 SQVTM and CDR2 ANQGSEA come from the germline V gene. J was trimmed by 1 base and V by 7 bases; bases with no gene match: 6. This CDR3 region has 15 residues. TCRB transcripts that were expressed got sequenced, as all of the isolated RNA had been reverse transcribed. TCRdb's table, derived via immunoSEQ multiplex PCR, lists solely in-frame clones and lacks some. Among more than 250,000 clones listed, 20% to 25% were seen once. The entry originates in a study of beta chain features in type 1 diabetes. As for the study in general: Age and gender were similar between patients and healthy donors, as were cell yields.

Study-level points and caveats: Among patients with Type 1 diabetes, TCRB CDR3s were moderately but significantly shorter in every one of the four CD4+ subsets.

Sequenced: naive CD4+ T cells from blood. This chain links TRBV29-1 with TRBJ2-2; 10 bases align to TRBD2. This receptor was identified in a woman under 40 with type 1 diabetes. The CDR3 DNA follows: TGCAGCGGAATTAAGCGGGGGGGGAACACCGGGGAGCTGTTTTTT. It translates to CSGIKRGGNTGELFF.